The following is a T cell receptor (beta chain) sequence with its context. The assay was immunoSEQ multiplex PCR, and TCRdb's table has in-frame clones only and misses some. Of about 440,000 clones in the sample, approximately 88% are singletons; the top ten hold roughly 13%. The data stem from a study of blood T cell repertoires in COVID-19. CDR1 is MNHEY and CDR2 is SVGAGI in the germline V gene. V lost 6 bases to trimming and J lost 6 bases, with 17 bases between them. CDR3 length equals 14 residues. The V call is TRBV6-5, the J call TRBJ1-2; D gene unclear. What was sequenced was peripheral blood. The TCR was taken from a woman in her forties or fifties with COVID-19, enrolled during active disease. The CDR3 region has the DNA TGTGCCAGCAGCTCGACATGGGAGAGAGATGGCTACACCTTC. Protein sequence: CASSSTWERDGYTF.